This T cell receptor beta chain was profiled in a study of OX40 agonist ivuxolimab in advanced cancers. Across the whole study: Averaging about 60 years in age, with a range of roughly 20 to 80, the cohort was more than 75% male. In three patients, partial responses were observed, one with hepatocellular carcinoma and two with cutaneous melanoma.

The CDR3 sequence is 15 residues long. CDR1 is SGDLS and CDR2 is YYNGEE in the germline V gene. Unmatched junction bases numbered 11, after V lost 3 bases and J lost 8 bases. The assay was immunoSEQ multiplex PCR, and TCRdb's table has in-frame clones only and misses some. The repertoire holds tens of thousands of clones, with 85% as singletons. This TCR was sampled from an adult with an advanced solid tumor such as melanoma, head and neck, liver or kidney cancer. The material was CD4+ or CD8+ T cells sorted from blood, obtained in a trial of the OX40 agonist ivuxolimab. The rearrangement links TRBV9 to TRBJ2-1; 7 bases match TRBD2. In DNA form, the CDR3 reads TGTGCCAGCAGCGCCTTTAGCGGGTCGGGGGATGAGCAGTTCTTC. Translation: CASSAFSGSGDEQFF. Based on the CDR3 plus reference TRBV9 and TRBJ2-1, the full variable domain is DSGVTQTPKHLITATGQRVTLRCSPRSGDLSVYWYQQSLDQGLQFLIQYYNGEERAKGNILERFSAQQFPDLHSELNLSSLELGDSALYFCASSAFSGSGDEQFFGPGTRLTVL.